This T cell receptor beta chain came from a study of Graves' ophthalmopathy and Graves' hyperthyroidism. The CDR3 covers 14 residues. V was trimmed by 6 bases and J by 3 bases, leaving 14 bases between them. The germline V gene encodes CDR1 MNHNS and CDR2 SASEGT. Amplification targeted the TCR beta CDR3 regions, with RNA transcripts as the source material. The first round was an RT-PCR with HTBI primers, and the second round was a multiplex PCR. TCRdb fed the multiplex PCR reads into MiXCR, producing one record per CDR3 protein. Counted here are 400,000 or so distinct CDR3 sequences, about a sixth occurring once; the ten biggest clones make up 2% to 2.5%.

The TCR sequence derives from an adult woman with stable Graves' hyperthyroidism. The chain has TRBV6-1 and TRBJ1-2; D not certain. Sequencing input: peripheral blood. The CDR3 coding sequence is TGTGCCAGCAGACGGGAGGGAGGGTACTATGGCTACACCTTC. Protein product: CASRREGGYYGYTF.